Frequency places the clone carrying this T cell receptor (beta chain) as medium-sized (0.01 to 0.1%). Its antigen remains unidentified. TRB rearrangements were amplified by touch-down multiplex PCR with mixed TRB-A/B primers. With the multiplex PCR reads reprocessed, TCRdb shows one record per CDR3 protein and no DNA. In all, the sample yields 8,000 to 8,500 distinct CDR3 sequences. Each sample's input was around 250 ng genomic DNA, 38,000 or so genome equivalents. The entry originates in a study of T cell clusters in autoimmune cytopenias. Study results and limitations: TRB repertoire shifts in secondary cytopenia and chronic lymphocytic leukemia mostly reflected lymphoma, not autoimmunity. Clustering suggested that physiological T cell clusters were missing in primary autoimmune cytopenia patients.

Germline V gene data show CDR1 as MNHNS and CDR2 as SASEGT. The CDR3 totals 12 residues. Specimen: peripheral blood. V is TRBV6-1 and J is TRBJ2-7. The TCR was taken from a human donor with an autoimmune cytopenia or autoimmune hepatitis (not recorded which). The chain's CDR3 is CASRETAYEQYF.